This T cell receptor (beta chain) was recorded in a study of cytomegalovirus exposure and HLA in healthy donors. General observations from the study: The authors excluded some V segments, including TRBV6-2 and TRBV6-3, as indistinguishable.

This CDR3 region has 16 residues. The germline V gene encodes CDR1 SGHRS and CDR2 YFSETQ. V dropped 1 base and J dropped 2; count of bases not matched to a gene: 4. This clone has only a few counts. Its antigen remains unknown. PCR employed 60 Vbeta and 13 Jbeta primers. This table comes from immunoSEQ multiplex PCR, and its TCRdb copy is limited to in-frame clones, with some not included. The table includes approximately 100,000 clones, about a tenth detected once. The receptor comes from a man aged 50 to 59 in good health and CMV-seropositive. Specimen: PBMCs. The chain uses TRBV5-1 and TRBJ2-2, with 8 bases lining up with TRBD1. CDR3 DNA sequence: TGCGCCAGCAGCTTGAGACAGGGGACTAACACCGGGGAGCTGTTTTTT. Residues: CASSLRQGTNTGELFF.